This TCR beta chain appears in the sequencing data of a study of T cell responses to AZD1222 COVID-19 vaccine. The protocol was immunoSEQ multiplex PCR, while the TCRdb copy is restricted to in-frame clones and leaves out a portion. The sample consists of about 110,000 clones, around 90% of them appearing once. About this clone itself: Its antigen is not identified.

This CDR3 spans 13 amino acids. The V and J ends lost 4 bases and 5 bases respectively, with 11 bases between them. Germline loops: CDR1 SGHAT, CDR2 FQNNGV. Broader study findings: It was only a handful of AZD1222 recipients who were seropositive at baseline.

This receptor was obtained from an adult in good health. The chain has TRBV11-2 and TRBJ1-2; D not resolved. The material was peripheral blood, obtained on day 0 of AZD1222 vaccination. As DNA, the CDR3 is TGTGCCAGCAGCTCCCAAAGAGAGTATGGCTACACCTTC. It encodes CASSSQREYGYTF.